Here is one TCR beta chain with its context. Its antigen remains unknown. This sample was taken from a study of regulatory T cells in long-lasting Graves disease. Notes on the study in general: Persistent disease showed a preference for TRBV28, TRBJ1-2 and TRBJ2-5. The study found persistent patients shared more public clonotypes (approximately 2,700) than new patients (approximately 970).

Trimming took off 6 bases at V and 5 bases at J, with 11 bases between the two ends. Germline-derived CDR1 and CDR2 are LNHDA and SQIVND (reference sequence). The length of the CDR3 is 12 residues. Sequencing libraries for TCR beta were prepared with iRepertoire HTBI primers and Arm-PCR of CDR3 regions. TCRdb analysed the multiplex PCR reads with MiXCR anew, one entry per CDR3 protein. The sample yields 530,000 or so distinct CDR3 sequences, approximately 15% seen once. Time point denoted: newly diagnosed GD, antithyroid drugs for less than 3 months. Isolated PBMC RNA provided the starting material for the TCR library. These same data were also listed under a study on T cells in Graves' hyperthyroidism and ophthalmopathy. As that report states: The HTBI primer set drove a first-round RT-PCR of the TCR CDR3.

The gene calls are TRBV19 and TRBJ2-7; D is uncertain. The receptor was derived from a man between 25 and 39 years old with Graves disease. This material consisted of peripheral blood mononuclear cells (PBMCs), taken at new diagnosis, from a patient treated with antithyroid drugs. CDR3 sequence reads: CASSSPLHEQYF. Here the CDR3 DNA reads TGTGCCAGTAGCTCCCCTCTCCACGAGCAGTACTTC.